The next 11 T cell receptor beta chains were all read from a single sample in a study of OX40 agonist ivuxolimab in advanced cancers. Measured with immunoSEQ multiplex PCR; TCRdb has only the in-frame clones, and not every one. Of approximately 87,000 clones in the sample, about 90% are singletons; the top ten hold 0.65% to 0.85%. The material was CD4+ or CD8+ T cells sorted from blood, obtained in a trial of the OX40 agonist ivuxolimab. All receptors derive from an adult with an advanced solid tumor such as melanoma, head and neck, liver or kidney cancer.

The table lists this clone with a few counts. The chain links TRBV19 to TRBJ2-2; D gene unclear. The CDR3 extends over 14 amino acids. Germline CDR1 is LNHDA and CDR2 is SQIVND (reference sequence). V shed 3 bases and J shed 4 bases, with 9 bases lying between them. CDR3 protein: CASSISGGTGELFF. In DNA form, the CDR3 reads TGTGCCAGTAGTATCTCCGGCGGCACCGGGGAGCTGTTTTTT.

The chain couples TRBV7-9 to TRBJ1-4; a possible D gene is TRBD1 (5 bases). Trimming removed 0 bases at V and 5 bases at J, with 7 bases between. Germline assignment: CDR1 SEHNR and CDR2 FQNEAQ (reference sequence). The CDR3 is 14 residues long. The CDR3 DNA reads as TGTGCCAGCAGCTTAGCCAGGGACAATGAAAAACTGTTTTTT. Translating gives CASSLARDNEKLFF.

This clone was seen once. The rearrangement joins TRBV30 to TRBJ1-5, with D unclear. CDR1 is GTSNPN, CDR2 SVGIG, per germline (reference sequence). The ends were cut back, 2 bases at V and 2 bases at J, with 7 bases in the middle. The CDR3 consists of 13 residues. The CDR3 sequence is CAWSWSRNQPQHF. CDR3 coding DNA: TGTGCCTGGAGTTGGTCCCGCAATCAGCCCCAGCATTTT.

Concerning this clone: One end of the junction fails to match germline, which may point to a read error. In the same sample, other DNA sequences code for this CDR3. The genes are TRBV5-6 and TRBJ1-1, with no clear D. CDR1 is SGHDT, CDR2 YYEEEE, per germline. This CDR3 comprises 14 residues. CDR3 sequence: CASSLGARYTEAFF. For the CDR3, the DNA is TGTGCCAGCAGCTTGGGGGCTCGGTACACTGAGGCTTTCTTT.

The chain combines TRBV5-1 with TRBJ2-1; D uncertain. This CDR3 comprises 14 residues. Germline V gives CDR1 SGHRS, CDR2 YFSETQ. V was shortened by 3 bases and J by 0 bases, with 7 bases between the two germline ends. The CDR3 loop reads CASSSRDSYNEQFF. Here the CDR3 DNA reads TGCGCCAGCAGCTCACGAGACTCCTACAATGAGCAGTTCTTC. Combining the CDR3 with reference TRBV5-1 and TRBJ2-1 gives the whole variable domain KAGVTQTPRYLIKTRGQQVTLSCSPISGHRSVSWYQQTPGQGLQFLFEYFSETQRNKGNFPGRFSGRQFSNSRSEMNVSTLELGDSALYLCASSSRDSYNEQFFGPGTRLTVL.

The CDR3 protein is CASSHGRSPGQTQETQYF. The CDR3 DNA is TGCGCCAGCAGCCATGGTAGGAGTCCGGGACAGACCCAAGAGACCCAGTACTTC. The genes are TRBV4-1 and TRBJ2-5; 7 positions match TRBD1. CDR3 length: 18 residues. Germline V CDR1 and CDR2: MGHRA, YSYEKL. V dropped 3 bases and J dropped 1; count of bases not matched to a gene: 14.

This clone has a handful of counts. The chain couples TRBV27 to TRBJ2-5; D gene ambiguous. V dropped 6 bases and J dropped 5 bases, with 16 bases sitting between them. Germline-derived CDR1 and CDR2 are MNHEY and SMNVEV (reference sequence). There are 14 residues in the CDR3. CDR3 coding DNA: TGTGCCAGCAGGGGCGTCGCATTACGGGAGACCCAGTACTTC. It encodes CASRGVALRETQYF.

V usage is TRBV28 and J usage is TRBJ1-1; D call uncertain. The V end lost 1 base, the J end lost 6 bases, and 12 bases lay between the germline ends. The CDR3 sequence is 14 residues long. Germline CDR1 is MDHEN and CDR2 is SYDVKM. For the CDR3, the DNA is TGTGCCAGCAGTTTATCGCTCGGGCGGGCTGAAGCTTTCTTT. Residues: CASSLSLGRAEAFF.

V and J are TRBV4-2 and TRBJ2-2; 8 positions match TRBD2. The length of the CDR3 is 16 residues. Germline-derived CDR1 and CDR2 are LGHNA and YNFKEQ. The V segment lost 0 bases and the J segment 8 bases; nucleotides outside the gene matches: 8. CDR3 region: CASSQDTAGGAGELFF. The CDR3 coding sequence is TGTGCCAGCAGCCAAGATACCGCGGGAGGTGCTGGGGAGCTGTTTTTT.

The rearrangement uses TRBV14 and TRBJ1-1, with D hard to call. Germline CDR1 reads SGHDN; CDR2 reads FVKESK. The V end was cut by 4 bases, the J end by 0 bases, with 12 bases between. This CDR3 spans 15 amino acids. The CDR3 region has the DNA TGTGCCAGCAGCCCCGGCCCCGGAATGAACACTGAAGCTTTCTTT. It translates to CASSPGPGMNTEAFF.

The rearrangement uses TRBV10-1 and TRBJ2-7; TRBD2 agrees at 10 bases. The CDR3 runs to 17 residues. Germline loops: CDR1 WNHNN, CDR2 SYGVQD (reference sequence). The V gene end was trimmed by 2 bases and the J gene end by 2 bases; junction bases not matched to a gene: 9. The CDR3 region is CASSEGASGSETYEQYF. Written as DNA, the CDR3 is TGCGCCAGCAGTGAGGGGGCTAGCGGGAGTGAGACCTACGAGCAGTACTTC.